The 27 T cell receptor beta chains listed next were all sequenced from one sample in a study of T cells in Graves' hyperthyroidism and ophthalmopathy. Authors of the study amplified TCR beta CDR3 regions from RNA transcripts. A first-round RT-PCR of the TCR CDR3 used the HTBI primer set. TCRdb re-called the multiplex PCR reads with MiXCR, one entry per CDR3 protein. The top ten clones hold about half of a sample with 350,000 or so distinct CDR3 sequences, around a sixth of them seen once. The material sequenced was blood. The receptors were sampled from a woman in her fifties or sixties with Graves' hyperthyroidism.

This clonotype was seen at least ten times. CDR3 in amino acids: CASSLNRGQGQPQHF. Here the CDR3 DNA reads TGTGCCAGCAGCTTGAACAGGGGGCAAGGTCAGCCCCAGCATTTT. This chain uses TRBV11-1 with TRBJ1-5, with 9 bases matching TRBD1. Germline trimming cut 3 bases from V and 6 bases from J; bases unmatched to any gene: 6. CDR3 size: 15 residues. CDR1 and CDR2 (germline): SGHAT, FQDESV (reference sequence).

This clonotype has ten or more counts. The chain couples TRBV2 to TRBJ1-1; D gene uncertain. Trimming removed 2 bases from V and 3 bases from J, with 7 bases in between. Germline lookup yields CDR1 SNHLY and CDR2 FYNNEI. This CDR3 comprises 13 residues. The CDR3, as DNA: TGTGCCAGCAGTGAACTGGACTACACTGAAGCTTTCTTT. It codes for CASSELDYTEAFF.

This chain uses TRBV5-1 with TRBJ2-1; 10 bases align to TRBD2. Germline V gene data show CDR1 as SGHRS and CDR2 as YFSETQ. Trimming at V came to 0 bases and at J to 4 bases, leaving 4 bases not matched to a gene. The CDR3 has 16 amino acids. CDR3 nucleotide sequence: TGCGCCAGCAGCTTGGAGGTAGCGGGAGGATACAATGAGCAGTTCTTC. Its protein is CASSLEVAGGYNEQFF.

This clonotype was picked up a small number of times. This chain connects TRBV4-1 to TRBJ1-4; D is ambiguous. Germline CDR1 is MGHRA and CDR2 is YSYEKL. This CDR3 comprises 16 residues. The V end was cut by 3 bases, the J end by 8 bases, with 19 bases between. The CDR3 coding sequence is TGCGCCAGCAGCCAGTCCTTGAGCCCCGGGAGGGAAAAACTGTTTTTT. This gives the protein CASSQSLSPGREKLFF.

This clonotype has just a few counts. This rearrangement joins TRBV28 to TRBJ2-5; 9 bases agree with TRBD2. The CDR3 covers 15 residues. Germline trimming cut 11 bases from V and 4 bases from J; bases unmatched to any gene: 14. Germline CDR1 reads MDHEN; CDR2 reads SYDVKM. CDR3 residues: CAGCYAGTSRETQYF. The CDR3 region has the DNA TGTGCCGGCTGCTACGCCGGGACTAGCAGAGAGACCCAGTACTTC.

This clonotype was seen a few times. The genes are TRBV6-6 and TRBJ2-7, with a weak D call TRBD2 (6 bases). Germline V gives CDR1 MNHNY, CDR2 SVGAGI (reference sequence). The V end was cut by 0 bases, the J end by 2 bases, with 14 bases between. This CDR3 comprises 16 residues. The CDR3, as DNA: TGTGCCAGCAGTTACTCTGGTAGCGGACCCGCCTACGAGCAGTACTTC. Amino acids: CASSYSGSGPAYEQYF.

This clonotype was seen many times. The CDR3 region has the DNA TGCAGTGCAACGAGGGGGCGCGGGTACACTGAAGCTTTCTTT. It translates to CSATRGRGYTEAFF. The chain employs TRBV20-1 and TRBJ1-1; 7 nucleotides align to TRBD1. This CDR3 comprises 14 residues. The germline gives CDR1 DFQATT, CDR2 SNEGSKA (reference sequence). The V segment lost 6 bases and the J segment 3 bases; nucleotides outside the gene matches: 10.

This chain joins TRBV5-1 and TRBJ2-1, with no clear D. Germline V gene sequence: CDR1 SGHRS, CDR2 YFSETQ. V dropped 5 bases and J dropped 0 bases, with 9 bases sitting between them. There are 14 residues in the CDR3. The CDR3 reads CASRFTDSYNEQFF. CDR3 bases: TGCGCCAGCAGATTCACAGACTCCTACAATGAGCAGTTCTTC.

This clonotype occurred many times. For the CDR3, the DNA is TGTGCCAGCGGGGGGCCTGGCGGGCTGAACACCGGGGAGCTGTTTTTT. This encodes CASGGPGGLNTGELFF. The genes are TRBV6-1 and TRBJ2-2; TRBD1 or TRBD2 may be the D gene (6 bases each). Trimming stripped 8 bases from V and 1 base from J, with 17 bases between. The CDR3 runs 16 residues. CDR1 and CDR2 from the germline V gene are MNHNS and SASEGT.

The J gene is TRBJ2-1, the V gene TRBV19; tentatively, D is TRBD2 (6 bases). From germline, CDR1 is LNHDA and CDR2 SQIVND (reference sequence). The CDR3 extends over 16 amino acids. The germline V and J ends were trimmed by 3 bases and 6 bases, with 18 bases remaining between them. The CDR3 is CASSIPTGDEGNEQFF. The DNA of the CDR3 is TGTGCCAGTAGTATTCCAACGGGAGACGAGGGCAATGAGCAGTTCTTC.

The chain employs TRBV4-2 and TRBJ1-2, with 8 bases aligning to TRBD1. Trimming cost V 0 bases and J 0 bases; bases outside gene matches: 6. The CDR3 is 17 residues long. Germline values: CDR1 LGHNA, CDR2 YNFKEQ. CDR3 amino acids: CASSQDSPTGANYGYTF. Here the CDR3 DNA reads TGTGCCAGCAGCCAAGACAGTCCGACAGGGGCTAACTATGGCTACACCTTC.

This clonotype was observed a few times. This chain links TRBV20-1 with TRBJ2-5, with 7 nucleotides matching TRBD1. The CDR3 has 13 amino acids. The ends lost 4 bases at V and 4 bases at J; junction bases unmatched: 6. Germline V gene lookup returns CDR1 DFQATT and CDR2 SNEGSKA (reference sequence). CDR3 DNA: TGCAGTGCTACCCAAGGGGGCCTAGAGACCCAGTACTTC. Translated: CSATQGGLETQYF.

This clonotype was recorded many times. V gene TRBV20-1 combines with J gene TRBJ2-2; perhaps TRBD2 as D (6 bases). V lost 1 base to trimming and J lost 4 bases, with 13 bases between them. The CDR3 covers 15 residues. CDR1 and CDR2 from the germline V gene are DFQATT and SNEGSKA (reference sequence). This chain's CDR3 is CSARAGRESTGELFF. The CDR3 nucleotides are TGCAGTGCTAGAGCCGGCCGGGAGTCCACCGGGGAGCTGTTTTTT.

This clonotype was counted ten times or more. V gene TRBV20-1 combines with J gene TRBJ2-2; TRBD1 is a possible D gene (6 bases). CDR1 and CDR2 from the germline V gene are DFQATT and SNEGSKA (reference sequence). Trimming took off 0 bases at V and 1 base at J, with 9 bases between the two ends. This CDR3 spans 15 amino acids. The CDR3 spells CSARDSTGNTGELFF. DNA of the CDR3: TGCAGTGCTAGAGATTCGACAGGGAACACCGGGGAGCTGTTTTTT.

Many counts were recorded for this clonotype. This chain uses TRBV18 with TRBJ2-7; no clear D. The length of the CDR3 is 14 residues. Trimming pared 3 bases from V and 4 bases from J, leaving 13 bases between. Germline V gene data show CDR1 as KGHSH and CDR2 as LQKENI. The CDR3 protein is CASSPSDTFYEQYF. The CDR3 DNA reads as TGTGCCAGCTCACCGTCTGATACTTTTTACGAGCAGTACTTC. The full variable domain, in which reference TRBV18 and TRBJ2-7 provide the parts outside the CDR3, is NAGVMQNPRHLVRRRGQEARLRCSPMKGHSHVYWYRQLPEEGLKFMVYLQKENIIDESGMPKERFSAEFPKEGPSILRIQQVVRGDSAAYFCASSPSDTFYEQYFGPGTRLTVT.

This clonotype has at least ten counts. The chain links TRBV20-1 to TRBJ2-7, with 12 nucleotides matching TRBD2. Trimming removed 0 bases from V and 0 bases from J; junction bases left unmatched: 6. The germline CDR1 and CDR2 sequences are DFQATT and SNEGSKA (reference sequence). CDR3 length equals 17 residues. CDR3 in DNA: TGCAGTGCTAGAGATGCGTCTAGCGGGAGGGCCTCCTACGAGCAGTACTTC. Its translation: CSARDASSGRASYEQYF.

This clonotype was seen a few times. The chain joins TRBV7-6 to TRBJ1-1; no reliable D call. V gave up 0 bases and J gave up 11 bases, with 16 bases separating them. This CDR3 is built from 14 residues. In germline, CDR1 is SGHVS, CDR2 FNYEAQ. The CDR3 region has the DNA TGTGCCAGCAGCTTAGCCTTGGGAGACTCCAGGGCTTTCTTT. Translating gives CASSLALGDSRAFF.

This clonotype was observed a few times. The chain links TRBV7-8 to TRBJ2-7; the match to TRBD1 covers 8 bases. Trimming took 0 bases from V and 6 from J; bases not matched to a gene: 13. CDR3 size: 17 residues. In germline, CDR1 is SGHVS, CDR2 FQNEAQ. The CDR3, as DNA: TGTGCCAGCAGCTTAGCGGGAACTCAGGGGGCGTTCGGCGAGCAGTACTTC. It translates to CASSLAGTQGAFGEQYF.

About this clonotype itself: A much larger clone lies a single base off, so this may be a read error. The genes are TRBV13 and TRBJ2-7; D may be TRBD1 (6 bases). CDR3 length: 14 amino acids. V lost 4 bases and J 2 bases, leaving 12 bases between the germline ends. From germline, CDR1 is PRHDT and CDR2 FYEKMQ (reference sequence). The CDR3 sequence is CASSWGRNPYEQYF. CDR3 sequence (DNA): TGTGCCAGCAGCTGGGGGCGGAACCCCTACGAGCAGTACTTC.

In its sample, this clonotype was seen a few times. The rearrangement joins TRBV28 to TRBJ2-2; D might be TRBD1 or TRBD2, each matching 5 bases. Germline V lookup: CDR1 MDHEN, CDR2 SYDVKM. The V end was cut by 2 bases, the J end by 13 bases, with 11 bases between. The CDR3 has 12 amino acids. CDR3 in amino acids: CASSLETGPLFF. Written as DNA, the CDR3 is TGTGCCAGCAGTTTAGAAACGGGGCCGCTGTTTTTT. Variable domain in full (rest from reference TRBV28 and TRBJ2-2): DVKVTQSSRYLVKRTGEKVFLECVQDMDHENMFWYRQDPGLGLRLIYFSYDVKMKEKGDIPEGYSVSREKKERFSLILESASTNQTSMYLCASSLETGPLFFGEGSRLTVL.

This clonotype was picked up many times. This chain connects TRBV2 to TRBJ2-1, with 14 bases identical to TRBD2. The CDR3 is 18 residues long. CDR1 and CDR2 (germline): SNHLY, FYNNEI. V lost 3 bases and J lost 2; bases outside the gene matches: 6. The CDR3 sequence: CASSEGTSGSWPYNEQFF. The DNA of the CDR3 is TGTGCCAGCAGTGAGGGGACTAGCGGGAGTTGGCCCTACAATGAGCAGTTCTTC.

This chain uses TRBV7-9 with TRBJ2-1; 9 positions agree with TRBD1. J was trimmed by 8 bases and V by 5 bases; bases with no gene match: 4. Looked up from germline, CDR1 is SEHNR and CDR2 is FQNEAQ (reference sequence). The CDR3 extends over 13 amino acids. The CDR3 region has the DNA TGTGCCAGCAGCAGAACAGGGGGCGATGAGCAGTTCTTC. It codes for CASSRTGGDEQFF.

Only a few counts were recorded for this clonotype. The chain combines TRBV18 with TRBJ2-2; 7 bases match TRBD1. Germline loops: CDR1 KGHSH, CDR2 LQKENI. J was trimmed by 5 bases and V by 2 bases; bases with no gene match: 5. This CDR3 has 15 amino acids. In nucleotides, the CDR3 is TGTGCCAGCTCACCAATCCGGGACAGTACCGGGGAGCTGTTTTTT. It codes for CASSPIRDSTGELFF. The full variable domain, completed using reference TRBV18 and TRBJ2-2, is NAGVMQNPRHLVRRRGQEARLRCSPMKGHSHVYWYRQLPEEGLKFMVYLQKENIIDESGMPKERFSAEFPKEGPSILRIQQVVRGDSAAYFCASSPIRDSTGELFFGEGSRLTVL.

This clonotype has ten or more counts. This chain connects TRBV7-8 to TRBJ2-1; 8 nucleotides agree with TRBD2. The junction had 3 bases not matched to a gene; V was cut back by 8 bases and J by 0 bases. The CDR3 totals 14 residues. Germline CDR1 and CDR2: SGHVS and FQNEAQ. The CDR3 DNA sequence: TGTGCCAGCGTAGCGGGGAGCTCCTACAATGAGCAGTTCTTC. It specifies CASVAGSSYNEQFF.

The V call is TRBV5-1, the J call TRBJ2-1, with 10 bases identical to TRBD2. After removal of 4 bases from V and 3 bases from J, the junction contained 4 bases not matched to a gene. This CDR3 comprises 15 residues. Looked up from germline, CDR1 is SGHRS and CDR2 is YFSETQ. This chain's CDR3 is CASSRSSGSYNEQFF. CDR3 DNA: TGCGCCAGCAGCCGTTCTAGCGGGAGCTACAATGAGCAGTTCTTC.

There are a few counts of this clonotype. The gene calls are TRBV27 and TRBJ1-5, with D tentatively TRBD1 (5 bases). The CDR3 extends over 15 amino acids. V was clipped by 5 bases and J by 1 base, with 12 bases between them. Per the germline V gene, CDR1 is MNHEY and CDR2 is SMNVEV (reference sequence). This chain's CDR3 is CASSTHSGSNQPQHF. The CDR3 region has the DNA TGTGCCAGCAGTACCCATTCAGGGAGCAATCAGCCCCAGCATTTT.

The chain links TRBV10-2 to TRBJ1-3; D gene ambiguous. The ends were cut back, 8 bases at V and 0 bases at J, with 8 bases in the middle. Germline V gene data show CDR1 as WSHSY and CDR2 as SAAADI. The length of the CDR3 is 13 residues. The CDR3 loop is CASVGNSGNTIYF. The CDR3 DNA reads TGCGCCAGCGTAGGTAACTCTGGAAACACCATATATTTT.